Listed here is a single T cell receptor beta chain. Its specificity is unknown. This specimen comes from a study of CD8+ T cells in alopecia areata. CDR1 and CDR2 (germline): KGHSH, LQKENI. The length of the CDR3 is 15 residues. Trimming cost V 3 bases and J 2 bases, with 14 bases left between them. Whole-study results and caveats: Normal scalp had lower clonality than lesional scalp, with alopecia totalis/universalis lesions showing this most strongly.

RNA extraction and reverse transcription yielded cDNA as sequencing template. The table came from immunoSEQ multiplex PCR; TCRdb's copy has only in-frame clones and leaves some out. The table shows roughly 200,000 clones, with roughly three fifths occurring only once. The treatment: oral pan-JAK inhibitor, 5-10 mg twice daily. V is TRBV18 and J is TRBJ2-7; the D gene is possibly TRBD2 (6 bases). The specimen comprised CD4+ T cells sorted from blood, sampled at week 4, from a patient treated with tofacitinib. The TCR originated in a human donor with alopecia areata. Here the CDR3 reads CASSPLRTTAYEQYF. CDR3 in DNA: TGTGCCAGCTCACCCCTGAGGACTACCGCCTACGAGCAGTACTTC.